Here is one T cell receptor beta chain with its context. Its target is not known. The researchers obtained blood RNA from unsorted whole blood and also extracted germline DNA. V dropped 3 bases and J dropped 7 bases, with 16 bases sitting between them. This CDR3 comprises 15 residues. Per the germline V gene, CDR1 is SGHAT and CDR2 is FQDESV (reference sequence). Researchers generated TCR beta cDNA from about 500 ng of total RNA, relying on a constant-region primer. Construction of TCR beta libraries relied on three successive nested multiplex PCR rounds employing slightly modified ARM-PCR. The first two PCR rounds used TRBV1-TRBV30 forward primers with a C-beta reverse primer, about 10 cycles each. TCRdb independently ran MiXCR on the multiplex PCR reads; one entry per CDR3 protein. The sample lists 300,000 to 350,000 distinct CDR3 sequences, 65% occurring once. The data originate from a study of tumor-infiltrating lymphocytes in primary liver carcinoma.

Whole-study findings and limits: Overlap in tumor-adjacent and tumor-blood pairs fell below that of tumor region pairs. It was in tumors, not blood, that the top-250-clone fraction was significantly higher (p = 0.039).

The chain links TRBV11-1 to TRBJ2-1; maybe TRBD2 (6 bases). The clonotype was recovered from a middle-aged man with primary liver carcinoma and hepatitis B virus infection. The sample consisted of peripheral blood. The CDR3 loop reads CASSLGREGHNEQFF. CDR3 in DNA: TGTGCCAGCAGCTTGGGGCGGGAAGGCCATAATGAGCAGTTCTTC. Variable domain in full (rest from reference TRBV11-1 and TRBJ2-1): EAEVAQSPRYKITEKSQAVAFWCDPISGHATLYWYRQILGQGPELLVQFQDESVVDDSQLPKDRFSAERLKGVDSTLKIQPAELGDSAMYLCASSLGREGHNEQFFGPGTRLTVL.